Reported below is one TCR beta chain. These data come from a study of blood T cell repertoires in COVID-19. On the study more broadly: The United States, Italy and Spain supplied acute and convalescent COVID-19 samples. In each case, the material was cDNA or gDNA derived from T cells, B-cell-depleted T cells, or PBMCs.

The table came from immunoSEQ multiplex PCR; TCRdb's copy has only in-frame clones and leaves some out. The repertoire holds approximately 220,000 clones, with around 88% as singletons. The CDR3 spans 15 residues. With 5 bases removed from V and 1 base from J, the gap between germline ends came to 11 bases. The V gene's germline CDR1 is SGHVS and CDR2 FNYEAQ. The receptor was isolated from a woman in her 50s with acute or convalescent COVID-19. The V gene is TRBV7-6, the J gene TRBJ2-2, with D uncertain. Sequences were obtained from peripheral blood. This chain's CDR3 is CASSPSSVNTGELFF. As DNA, the CDR3 is TGTGCCAGCAGCCCCAGTTCAGTGAACACCGGGGAGCTGTTTTTT.